This T cell receptor (beta chain) came from a study of cytomegalovirus exposure and HLA in healthy donors. Healthy bone marrow donors made up the donor group. Findings and caveats of the study: Overall, around 160 TCR beta chains were annotated as cytomegalovirus-associated. Later analysis identified a missense DCLRE1C variant that was linked to TCR beta V- and J-gene trimming. Further analysis was carried out later, and it showed several of the most significant clusters appearing linked to common viral pathogens.

Comments on this clone: What it binds is not known.

CDR1 is LNHDA, CDR2 SQIVND, per germline (reference sequence). CDR3 length: 15 residues. V lost 5 bases and J 6 bases, leaving 17 bases between the germline ends. PCR was performed using 60 Vbeta and 13 Jbeta primers. Only in-frame clones appear in the TCRdb table, and some are missing; sequencing was by immunoSEQ multiplex PCR. The sample records roughly 100,000 clones, 81% being singletons. Sequencing was performed on PBMCs. The receptor was isolated from a man aged 35 to 55 in good health and CMV-seropositive. This sequence joins TRBV19 and TRBJ1-5; D possibly corresponds to TRBD1 (6 bases). CDR3 loop: CASSFRTDWGQPQHF. As DNA, the CDR3 is TGTGCCAGTAGTTTCCGGACAGATTGGGGTCAGCCCCAGCATTTT.